These 11 T cell receptor beta chains share one sample of origin, sequenced in a study of T-cell memory formation after mild COVID-19. TCRdb reprocessed the 5' RACE reads with MiXCR, giving one entry per CDR3 protein. This sample yields 450,000 to 700,000 distinct CDR3 sequences, of which approximately 19% are seen a single time; 12% belongs to the top ten. Sequenced: PBMCs or a T cell subset sorted from them (not recorded which). The source is an adult woman who had mild COVID-19 (a few samples of this study predate the infection). Cell type and time point are not known.

This clonotype has a handful of counts. The V gene is TRBV3-1, the J gene TRBJ2-2; 7 bases map to TRBD2. The CDR3 is 13 residues long. Germline V CDR1 and CDR2: LGHDT, YNNKEL (reference sequence). V shed 9 bases and J 1 base; nucleotides not matched to a gene: 2. CDR3 coding DNA: TGTGCCAGTATAGCGGGGAACACCGGGGAGCTGTTTTTT. It codes for CASIAGNTGELFF.

This clonotype showed up just a few times. CDR3 nucleotide sequence: TGTGCCAGCAGTTACGCCGGGGGATCCGAAGCTTTCTTT. Translated: CASSYAGGSEAFF. The J gene is TRBJ1-1, the V gene TRBV6-5; a weak D match, TRBD1 (5 bases). CDR1 MNHEY and CDR2 SVGAGI come from the germline V gene. Trimming stripped 2 bases from V and 8 bases from J, with 12 bases between. The CDR3 spans 13 residues.

This sequence joins TRBV2 and TRBJ2-7, with D hard to call. The CDR3 has 14 residues. Trimming cost V 7 bases and J 0 bases, with 13 bases left between them. Germline CDR1 and CDR2: SNHLY and FYNNEI. The DNA of the CDR3 is TGTGCCAGCAATCACCTAGGGATCTCCTACGAGCAGTACTTC. Protein: CASNHLGISYEQYF.

The chain has TRBV30 and TRBJ1-1; a weak D match, TRBD1 (6 bases). With 4 bases removed from V and 4 bases from J, the gap between germline ends came to 16 bases. CDR3 length equals 14 residues. Germline CDR1 is GTSNPN and CDR2 is SVGIG (reference sequence). The CDR3 DNA is TGTGCCTGGATCGGGAGGCGGGGGCCCACTGAAGCTTTCTTT. It translates to CAWIGRRGPTEAFF.

The genes are TRBV11-2 and TRBJ2-1; D gene uncertain. CDR3 size: 16 residues. The germline V and J ends were trimmed by 2 bases and 0 bases, with 11 bases remaining between them. Germline lookup yields CDR1 SGHAT and CDR2 FQNNGV. CDR3 region: CASSLYRLRSYNEQFF. The CDR3 region has the DNA TGTGCCAGCAGCTTATATCGCCTGCGCTCCTACAATGAGCAGTTCTTC.

This clonotype showed up just a few times. The CDR3 sequence: CASSYGNLAGAQETQYF. CDR3 nucleotide sequence: TGTGCCAGCAGTTACGGGAACTTAGCGGGAGCGCAAGAGACCCAGTACTTC. This sequence joins TRBV6-2 or TRBV6-3 and TRBJ2-5; the match to TRBD2 covers 9 bases. CDR3 size: 17 residues. The junction had 9 bases not matched to a gene; V was cut back by 2 bases and J by 2 bases. Per the germline V gene, CDR1 is MNHEY and CDR2 is SVGEGT.

The genes are TRBV2 and TRBJ2-1, with TRBD2 identical over 16 bases. J was trimmed by 10 bases and V by 0 bases; bases with no gene match: 3. CDR1 and CDR2 from the germline V gene are SNHLY and FYNNEI. CDR3 size: 16 residues. CDR3 region: CASSEAGTSGRGEQFF. The CDR3 DNA reads as TGTGCCAGCAGTGAAGCCGGGACTAGCGGGAGGGGCGAGCAGTTCTTC.

This clonotype was counted at least ten times. The chain uses TRBV29-1 and TRBJ2-3; 7 bases are a match to TRBD1. Germline CDR1 reads SQVTM; CDR2 reads ANQGSEA. The CDR3 loop spans 13 amino acids. Trimming took 3 bases from V and 0 from J; bases not matched to a gene: 0. CDR3 loop: CSVETGSTDTQYF. The CDR3 DNA reads as TGCAGCGTTGAGACAGGGAGCACAGATACGCAGTATTTT.

This clonotype was recorded a few times. V is TRBV7-2 and J is TRBJ1-5; D may be TRBD1 (5 bases). The ends were cut back, 8 bases at V and 3 bases at J, with 17 bases in the middle. CDR3 length: 15 amino acids. Germline CDR1 SGHTA, CDR2 FQGNSA. Here the CDR3 reads CASARGGRANQPQHF. The CDR3, as DNA: TGTGCCAGCGCTAGGGGCGGGAGGGCCAATCAGCCCCAGCATTTT.

This clonotype occurred a few times. This chain joins TRBV7-2 and TRBJ2-7; possibly TRBD1 for D (5 bases). Germline V gene lookup returns CDR1 SGHTA and CDR2 FQGNSA. V was trimmed by 5 bases and J by 6 bases, leaving 8 bases between them. There are 11 residues in the CDR3. The CDR3 DNA is TGTGCCAGCAGCCCAGGGATCGAGCAGTACTTC. Translating gives CASSPGIEQYF.

This clonotype was found once. This chain connects TRBV28 to TRBJ2-2; D gene unclear. Germline V lookup: CDR1 MDHEN, CDR2 SYDVKM. This CDR3 spans 17 amino acids. The V and J ends lost 8 bases and 0 bases respectively, with 19 bases between them. CDR3 in DNA: TGTGCCAGCCGAGGACCAGGCTTCGTGGCGAACACCGGGGAGCTGTTTTTT. Its translation is CASRGPGFVANTGELFF.